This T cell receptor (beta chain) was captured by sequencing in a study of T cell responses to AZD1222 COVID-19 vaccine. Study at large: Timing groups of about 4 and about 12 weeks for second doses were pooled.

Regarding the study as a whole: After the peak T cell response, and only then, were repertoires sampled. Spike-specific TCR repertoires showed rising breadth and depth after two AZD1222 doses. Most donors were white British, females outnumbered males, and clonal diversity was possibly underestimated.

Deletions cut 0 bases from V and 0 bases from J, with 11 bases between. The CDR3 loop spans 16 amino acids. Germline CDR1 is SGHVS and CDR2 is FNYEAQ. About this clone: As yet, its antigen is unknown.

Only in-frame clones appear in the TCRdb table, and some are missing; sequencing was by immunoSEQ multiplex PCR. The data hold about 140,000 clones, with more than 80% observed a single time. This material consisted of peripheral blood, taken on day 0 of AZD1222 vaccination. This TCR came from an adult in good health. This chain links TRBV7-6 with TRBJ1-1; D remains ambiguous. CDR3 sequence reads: CASSLAEIGLNTEAFF. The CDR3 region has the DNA TGTGCCAGCAGCTTAGCGGAGATCGGGTTGAACACTGAAGCTTTCTTT.